This TCR beta chain was found in a study of blood T cells in healthy people across ages. Then a second PCR, running roughly 7 to 11 cycles, was carried out with a sample-barcoded 5' primer and a J-beta primer mix. TCRdb re-analysed the 5' RACE reads in MiXCR, keeping a single row per CDR3 protein. The sample includes more than 600,000 distinct CDR3 sequences, 25% of them seen just once. The germline gives CDR1 SGHTA, CDR2 FQGNSA. Germline trimming cut 5 bases from V and 5 bases from J; bases unmatched to any gene: 8. The CDR3 is 14 residues long. This clonotype was picked up a small number of times. Another study also made use of these data, one on T cells of mothers and their children. That publication notes: It was through the M1S primer of the second PCR that sample barcodes and 2-4 random nucleotides were added.

The TCR was taken from a boy under 18 in good health. The chain joins TRBV7-2 to TRBJ2-5; 7 nucleotides align to TRBD1. Sequenced: blood. For the CDR3, the DNA is TGTGCCAGCAGCGCGACAGGGCTGGGTGAGACCCAGTACTTC. Protein sequence: CASSATGLGETQYF.